This TCR beta chain was profiled in a study of breast tumors, draining lymph nodes, adjacent tissues. V gave up 4 bases and J gave up 1 base, with 11 bases separating them. The germline V gene has CDR1 SGHTS and CDR2 YDEGEE. CDR3 length equals 14 residues. From the multiplex PCR reads, TCRdb called clonotypes with MiXCR, one entry per CDR3 protein. In the table there are 50,000 to 75,000 distinct CDR3 sequences, roughly 57% of which are singletons. This clonotype was counted ten times or more. The sequenced material came from breast tumor tissue. This receptor was obtained from a female donor with breast cancer. Some clones in this sample may be carry-over from other donors' samples. This chain uses TRBV5-8 with TRBJ2-5; TRBD1 might be the D (6 bases). CDR3 sequence reads: CASSGTRGQETQYF. CDR3 DNA sequence: TGTGCCAGCAGCGGGACACGGGGCCAAGAGACCCAGTACTTC.